These 9 T cell receptor beta chains share one sample of origin, sequenced in a study of blood T cell repertoires in COVID-19. Measured with immunoSEQ multiplex PCR; TCRdb has only the in-frame clones, and not every one. The sample includes about 160,000 clones, 75% to 85% seen only once; the top ten take nearly 3.5%. The specimen was PBMCs or T cells enriched from blood (not recorded which). The receptors originated from a woman in her fifties or sixties who had recovered from COVID-19.

The chain carries TRBV27 and TRBJ2-1; 7 bases map to TRBD1. CDR3 length: 14 residues. The germline gives CDR1 MNHEY, CDR2 SMNVEV (reference sequence). V trimming: 6 bases; J trimming: 0 bases; junction bases outside the gene matches: 2. DNA of the CDR3: TGTGCCAGCAGGAGACAGGGCTCCTACAATGAGCAGTTCTTC. Protein product: CASRRQGSYNEQFF.

This clone was seen many times. The chain recombines TRBV11-3 with TRBJ1-1, with unresolved D. Trimming stripped 5 bases from V and 3 bases from J, with 10 bases between. This CDR3 has 13 amino acids. CDR1 and CDR2 (germline): SGHNT, YENEEA. This CDR3 reads CASSLAADTEAFF. Here the CDR3 DNA reads TGTGCCAGCAGCCTGGCTGCAGACACTGAAGCTTTCTTT.

The J gene is TRBJ2-3, the V gene TRBV11-3; TRBD1 aligns across 10 bases. The CDR3 sequence is 15 residues long. With 4 bases clipped from V and 6 bases from J, the junction kept 7 bases outside the gene matches. The germline gives CDR1 SGHNT, CDR2 YENEEA. The CDR3 DNA follows: TGTGCCAGCAGCTCTGGGGACAGGGGAATGGATACGCAGTATTTT. Its translation is CASSSGDRGMDTQYF.

This clone was recorded at least ten times. This rearrangement joins TRBV27 to TRBJ1-6; 9 bases align to TRBD1. V dropped 6 bases and J dropped 8; count of bases not matched to a gene: 11. Germline CDR1 MNHEY, CDR2 SMNVEV (reference sequence). The CDR3 has 16 amino acids. The CDR3 here is CASRASLRDRDSPLHF. The DNA for the CDR3 is TGTGCCAGCAGAGCATCCCTTCGGGACAGGGATTCACCCCTCCACTTT.

The gene calls are TRBV12-1 and TRBJ1-2; TRBD1, the table's D call, was not compared with the DNA. TRBV12-1 is given as a pseudogene. CDR3 length equals 14 residues. The CDR3 loop is CASSTWTGWHGYTF. In DNA form, the CDR3 reads TGTGCCAGCAGCACATGGACAGGGTGGCATGGCTACACCTTC.

This sequence joins TRBV30 and TRBJ1-5, with a possible D match to TRBD1 (5 bases). Germline CDR1 is GTSNPN and CDR2 is SVGIG (reference sequence). CDR3 length: 13 amino acids. The ends were cut back, 4 bases at V and 3 bases at J, with 10 bases in the middle. CDR3 sequence: CAWTGSVNQPQHF. For the CDR3, the DNA is TGTGCCTGGACAGGGTCCGTCAATCAGCCCCAGCATTTT.

The chain has TRBV6-6 and TRBJ2-5, with D perhaps TRBD2 (5 bases). CDR3 length equals 14 residues. Per the germline V gene, CDR1 is MNHNY and CDR2 is SVGAGI (reference sequence). Trimming took off 4 bases at V and 1 base at J, with 10 bases between the two ends. Written as DNA, the CDR3 is TGTGCCAGCAGTTCCGCCCGGGGCCAAGAGACCCAGTACTTC. This encodes CASSSARGQETQYF.

The chain links TRBV19 to TRBJ1-3; no firm D call. From germline, CDR1 is LNHDA and CDR2 SQIVND (reference sequence). Trimming removed 7 bases from V and 2 bases from J, with 12 bases in between. There are 14 residues in the CDR3. CDR3 residues: CASKSSGTGNTIYF. The CDR3 DNA reads TGTGCCAGTAAATCGTCGGGTACTGGAAACACCATATATTTT.

This clone was detected a few times. The chain joins TRBV28 to TRBJ2-5; 10 nucleotides align to TRBD2. V lost 7 bases to trimming and J lost 2 bases; unmatched junction nucleotides: 10. The CDR3 contains 16 residues. Germline CDR1 MDHEN, CDR2 SYDVKM. CDR3 region: CASIRAPSGGQETQYF. The CDR3 DNA reads TGTGCCAGCATCCGGGCCCCTAGCGGGGGACAAGAGACCCAGTACTTC.